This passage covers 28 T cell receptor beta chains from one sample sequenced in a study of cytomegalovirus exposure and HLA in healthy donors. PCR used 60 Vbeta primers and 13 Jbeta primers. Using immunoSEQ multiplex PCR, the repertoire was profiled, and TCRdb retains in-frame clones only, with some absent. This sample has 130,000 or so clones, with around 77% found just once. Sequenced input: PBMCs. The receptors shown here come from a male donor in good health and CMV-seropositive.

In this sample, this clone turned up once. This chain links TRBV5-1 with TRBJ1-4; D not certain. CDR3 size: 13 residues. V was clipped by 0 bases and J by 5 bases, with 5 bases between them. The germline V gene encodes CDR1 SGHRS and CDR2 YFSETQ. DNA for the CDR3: TGCGCCAGCAGCTTGGGAGGGAATGAAAAACTGTTTTTT. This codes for CASSLGGNEKLFF.

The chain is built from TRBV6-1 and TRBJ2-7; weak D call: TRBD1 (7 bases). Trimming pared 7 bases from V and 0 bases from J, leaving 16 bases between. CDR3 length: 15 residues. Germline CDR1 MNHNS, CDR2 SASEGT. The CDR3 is CASTEEGASSYEQYF. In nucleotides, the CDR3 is TGTGCCAGCACTGAGGAGGGGGCCAGCTCCTACGAGCAGTACTTC.

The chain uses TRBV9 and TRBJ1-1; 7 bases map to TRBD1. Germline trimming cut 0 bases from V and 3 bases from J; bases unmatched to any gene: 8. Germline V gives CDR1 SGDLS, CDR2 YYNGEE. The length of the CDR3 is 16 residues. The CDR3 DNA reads TGTGCCAGCAGCGTAGGAGGGGGCAAAGGGGACACTGAAGCTTTCTTT. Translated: CASSVGGGKGDTEAFF.

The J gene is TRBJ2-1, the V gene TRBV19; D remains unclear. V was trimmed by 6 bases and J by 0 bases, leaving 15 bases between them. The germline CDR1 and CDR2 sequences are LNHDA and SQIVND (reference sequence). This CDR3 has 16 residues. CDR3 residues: CASSAPPVASYNEQFF. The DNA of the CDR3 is TGTGCCAGTAGCGCCCCCCCAGTTGCCTCCTACAATGAGCAGTTCTTC.

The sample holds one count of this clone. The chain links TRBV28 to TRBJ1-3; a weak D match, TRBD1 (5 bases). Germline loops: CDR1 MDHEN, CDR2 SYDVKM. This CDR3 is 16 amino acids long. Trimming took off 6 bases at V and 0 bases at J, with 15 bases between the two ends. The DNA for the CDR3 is TGTGCCAGCAGATTCCCGGGGGACCACTCTGGAAACACCATATATTTT. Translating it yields CASRFPGDHSGNTIYF.

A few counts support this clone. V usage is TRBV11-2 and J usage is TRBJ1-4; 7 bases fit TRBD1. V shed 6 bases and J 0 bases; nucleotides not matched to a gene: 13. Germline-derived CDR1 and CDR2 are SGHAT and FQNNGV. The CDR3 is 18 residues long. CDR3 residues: CASRRGGQALSTNEKLFF. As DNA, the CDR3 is TGTGCCAGCAGGCGCGGAGGACAGGCCTTGTCAACTAATGAAAAACTGTTTTTT.

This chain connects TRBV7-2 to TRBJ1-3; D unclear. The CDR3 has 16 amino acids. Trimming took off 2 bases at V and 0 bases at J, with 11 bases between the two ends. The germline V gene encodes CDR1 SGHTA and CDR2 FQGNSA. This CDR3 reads CASSLSPGFSGNTIYF. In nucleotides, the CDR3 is TGTGCCAGCAGCTTATCCCCGGGTTTCTCTGGAAACACCATATATTTT.

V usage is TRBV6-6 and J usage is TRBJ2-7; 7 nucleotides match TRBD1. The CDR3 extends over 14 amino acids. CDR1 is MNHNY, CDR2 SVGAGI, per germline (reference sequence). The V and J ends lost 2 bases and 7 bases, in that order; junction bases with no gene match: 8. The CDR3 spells CASSYDRASGEQYF. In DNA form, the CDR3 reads TGTGCCAGCAGTTACGACAGGGCCTCGGGGGAGCAGTACTTC.

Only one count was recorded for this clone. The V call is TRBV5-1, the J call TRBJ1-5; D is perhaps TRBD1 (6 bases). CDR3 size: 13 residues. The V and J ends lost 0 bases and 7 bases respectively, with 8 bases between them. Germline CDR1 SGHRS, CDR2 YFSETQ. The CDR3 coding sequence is TGCGCCAGCAGCTTGGGGACAGAACAGCCCCAGCATTTT. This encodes CASSLGTEQPQHF.

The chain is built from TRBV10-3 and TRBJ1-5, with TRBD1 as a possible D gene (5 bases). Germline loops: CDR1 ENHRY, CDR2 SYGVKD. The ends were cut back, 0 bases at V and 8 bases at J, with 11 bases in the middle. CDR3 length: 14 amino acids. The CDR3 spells CAISESTGIEPQHF. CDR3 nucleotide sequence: TGTGCCATCAGTGAGTCTACAGGTATCGAGCCCCAGCATTTT.

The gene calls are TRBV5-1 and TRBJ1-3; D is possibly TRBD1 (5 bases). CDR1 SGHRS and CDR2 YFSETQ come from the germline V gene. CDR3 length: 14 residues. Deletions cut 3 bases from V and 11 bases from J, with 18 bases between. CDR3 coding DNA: TGCGCCAGCAGCTCAGTACCCCTTCGGGGGGCCATATATTTT. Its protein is CASSSVPLRGAIYF.

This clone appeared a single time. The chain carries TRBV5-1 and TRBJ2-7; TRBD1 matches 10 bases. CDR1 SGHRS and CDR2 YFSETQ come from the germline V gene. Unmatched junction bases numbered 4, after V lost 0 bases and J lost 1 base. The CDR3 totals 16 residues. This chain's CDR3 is CASSLDGTGASYEQYF. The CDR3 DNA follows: TGCGCCAGCAGCTTGGACGGGACAGGGGCATCCTACGAGCAGTACTTC.

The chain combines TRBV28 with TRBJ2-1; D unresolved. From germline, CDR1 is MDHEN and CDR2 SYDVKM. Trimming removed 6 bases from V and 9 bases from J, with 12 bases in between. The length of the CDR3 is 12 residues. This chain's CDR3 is CASSHGFSEQFF. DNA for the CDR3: TGTGCCAGCAGCCACGGTTTTTCTGAGCAGTTCTTC.

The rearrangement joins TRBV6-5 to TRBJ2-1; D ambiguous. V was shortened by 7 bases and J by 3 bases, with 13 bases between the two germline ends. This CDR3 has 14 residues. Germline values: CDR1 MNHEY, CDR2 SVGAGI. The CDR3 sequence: CASTKSDNYNEQFF. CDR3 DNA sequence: TGTGCCAGCACCAAATCCGACAACTACAATGAGCAGTTCTTC.

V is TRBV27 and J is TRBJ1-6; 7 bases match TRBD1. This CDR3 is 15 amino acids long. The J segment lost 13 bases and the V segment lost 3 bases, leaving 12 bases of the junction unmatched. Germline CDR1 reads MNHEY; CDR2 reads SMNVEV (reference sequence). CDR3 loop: CASSFRDSRFFPLHF. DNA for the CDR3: TGTGCCAGCAGTTTTAGGGACAGTCGTTTTTTTCCCCTCCACTTT.

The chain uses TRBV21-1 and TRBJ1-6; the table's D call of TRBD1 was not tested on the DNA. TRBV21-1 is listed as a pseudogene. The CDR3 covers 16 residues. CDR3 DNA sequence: TGTGCCAGCAGCACTCGGGACAGCCGATATAATTCACCCCTCCACTTT. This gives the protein CASSTRDSRYNSPLHF.

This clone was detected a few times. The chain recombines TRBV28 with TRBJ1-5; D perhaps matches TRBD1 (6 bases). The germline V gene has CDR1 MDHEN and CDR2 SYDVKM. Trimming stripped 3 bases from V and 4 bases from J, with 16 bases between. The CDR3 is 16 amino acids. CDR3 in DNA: TGTGCCAGCAGTTTTGGGGGCTATGGGAGTAATCAGCCCCAGCATTTT. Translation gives CASSFGGYGSNQPQHF. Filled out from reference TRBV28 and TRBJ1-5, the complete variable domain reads DVKVTQSSRYLVKRTGEKVFLECVQDMDHENMFWYRQDPGLGLRLIYFSYDVKMKEKGDIPEGYSVSREKKERFSLILESASTNQTSMYLCASSFGGYGSNQPQHFGDGTRLSIL.

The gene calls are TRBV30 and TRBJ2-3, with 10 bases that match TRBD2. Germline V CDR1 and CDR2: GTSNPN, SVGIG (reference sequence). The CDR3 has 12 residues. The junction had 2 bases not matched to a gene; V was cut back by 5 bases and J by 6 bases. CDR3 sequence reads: CAWWGLADTQYF. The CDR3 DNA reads TGTGCCTGGTGGGGACTAGCGGATACGCAGTATTTT.

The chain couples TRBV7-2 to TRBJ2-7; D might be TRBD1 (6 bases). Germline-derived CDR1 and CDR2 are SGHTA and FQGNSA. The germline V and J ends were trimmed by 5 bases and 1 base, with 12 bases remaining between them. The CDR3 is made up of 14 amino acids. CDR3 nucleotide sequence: TGTGCCAGCAGCATACAGGGACAATCCTACGAGCAGTACTTC. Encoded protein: CASSIQGQSYEQYF.

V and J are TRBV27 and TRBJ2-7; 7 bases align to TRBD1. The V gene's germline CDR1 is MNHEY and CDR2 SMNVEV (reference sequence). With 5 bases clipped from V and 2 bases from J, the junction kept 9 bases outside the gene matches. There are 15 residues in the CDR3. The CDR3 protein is CASSTSGGRAYEQYF. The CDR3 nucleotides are TGTGCCAGCAGTACCTCAGGGGGTCGAGCCTACGAGCAGTACTTC.

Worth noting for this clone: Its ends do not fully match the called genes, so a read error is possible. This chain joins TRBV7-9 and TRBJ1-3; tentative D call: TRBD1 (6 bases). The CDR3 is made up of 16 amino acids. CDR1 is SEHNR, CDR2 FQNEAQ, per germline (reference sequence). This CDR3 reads CSSSPEGGGSGNTIYF. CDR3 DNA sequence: TGTTCCAGCAGCCCCGAGGGAGGGGGCTCTGGAAACACCATATATTTT.

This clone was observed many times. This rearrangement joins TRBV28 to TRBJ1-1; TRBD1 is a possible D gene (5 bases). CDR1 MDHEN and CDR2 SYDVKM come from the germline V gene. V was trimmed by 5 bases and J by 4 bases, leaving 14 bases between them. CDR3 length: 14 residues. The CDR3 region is CASSAAGGFTEAFF. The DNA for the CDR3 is TGTGCCAGCAGTGCCGCGGGGGGGTTCACTGAAGCTTTCTTT.

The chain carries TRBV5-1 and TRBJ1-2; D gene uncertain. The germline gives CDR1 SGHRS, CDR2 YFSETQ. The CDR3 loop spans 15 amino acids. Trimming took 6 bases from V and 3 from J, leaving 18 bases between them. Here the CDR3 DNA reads TGCGCCAGCACCCCACAAAGGGAGCCTGACTATGGCTACACCTTC. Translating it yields CASTPQREPDYGYTF. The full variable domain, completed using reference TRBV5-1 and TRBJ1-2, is KAGVTQTPRYLIKTRGQQVTLSCSPISGHRSVSWYQQTPGQGLQFLFEYFSETQRNKGNFPGRFSGRQFSNSRSEMNVSTLELGDSALYLCASTPQREPDYGYTFGSGTRLTVV.

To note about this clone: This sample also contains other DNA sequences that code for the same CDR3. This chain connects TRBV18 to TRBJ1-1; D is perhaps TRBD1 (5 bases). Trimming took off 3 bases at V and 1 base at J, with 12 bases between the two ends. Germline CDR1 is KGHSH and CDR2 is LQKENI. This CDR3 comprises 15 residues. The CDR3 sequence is CASSPQGVGNTEAFF. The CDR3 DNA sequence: TGTGCCAGCTCACCGCAAGGGGTAGGGAACACTGAAGCTTTCTTT.

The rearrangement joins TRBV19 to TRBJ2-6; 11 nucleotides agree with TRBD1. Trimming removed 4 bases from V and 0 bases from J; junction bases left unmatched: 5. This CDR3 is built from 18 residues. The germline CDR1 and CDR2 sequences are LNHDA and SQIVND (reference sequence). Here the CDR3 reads CASSRQGQGVSGANVLTF. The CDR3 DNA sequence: TGTGCCAGTAGTAGGCAGGGACAGGGGGTCTCTGGGGCCAACGTCCTGACTTTC.

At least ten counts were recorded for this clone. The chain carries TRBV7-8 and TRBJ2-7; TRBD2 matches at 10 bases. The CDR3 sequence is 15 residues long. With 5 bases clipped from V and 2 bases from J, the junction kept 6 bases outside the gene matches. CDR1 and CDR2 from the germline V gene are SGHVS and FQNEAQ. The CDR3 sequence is CASSPSGRVTYEQYF. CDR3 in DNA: TGTGCCAGCAGCCCGAGCGGGAGGGTCACCTACGAGCAGTACTTC.

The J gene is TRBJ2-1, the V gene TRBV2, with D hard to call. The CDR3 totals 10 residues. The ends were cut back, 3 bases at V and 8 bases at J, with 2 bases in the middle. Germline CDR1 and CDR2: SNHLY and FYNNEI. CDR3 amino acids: CASSDYEQFF. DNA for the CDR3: TGTGCCAGCAGTGACTATGAGCAGTTCTTC.

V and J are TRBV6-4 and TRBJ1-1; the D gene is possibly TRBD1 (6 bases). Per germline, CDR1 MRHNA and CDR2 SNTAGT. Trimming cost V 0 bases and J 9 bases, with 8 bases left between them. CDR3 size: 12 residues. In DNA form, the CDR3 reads TGTGCCAGCAGTGACTCAAGGGGGAAAGCTTTCTTT. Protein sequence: CASSDSRGKAFF.